This TCR beta chain is from a study of identical twins. MiXCR, applied by TCRdb to the 5' RACE reads, yields one record per CDR3 protein. The sample holds about 200,000 distinct CDR3 sequences, over 9.5% seen once. The V end lost 0 bases, the J end lost 2 bases, and 10 bases lay between the germline ends. The CDR3 totals 16 residues. Germline V gives CDR1 LGHNA, CDR2 YSLEER. Donors uniformly comprised healthy Caucasians. The receptor's source is a man aged 45-60 years in good health. The source material was memory T cells sorted from blood. V is TRBV4-3 and J is TRBJ2-2; D gene unclear. The CDR3 spells CASSQDPLPNTGELFF. CDR3 in DNA: TGCGCCAGCAGCCAAGACCCCCTACCTAACACCGGGGAGCTGTTTTTT.